Presented here are 3 T cell receptor beta chains from one specimen sequenced in a study of blood T cell repertoires in COVID-19. Measured with immunoSEQ multiplex PCR; TCRdb has only the in-frame clones, and not every one. This sample has approximately 15,000 clones, with 84% found just once. The sequenced sample consisted of peripheral blood. The receptors shown here come from a man aged 50 or older with active COVID-19.

The chain carries TRBV6-5 and TRBJ1-2; no reliable D call. The CDR3 sequence is 14 residues long. V lost 8 bases and J 4 bases, leaving 17 bases between the germline ends. CDR1 MNHEY and CDR2 SVGAGI come from the germline V gene. The CDR3 is CASSRGQTVYGYTF. DNA for the CDR3: TGTGCCAGCTCAAGAGGGCAGACGGTCTATGGCTACACCTTC.

The chain links TRBV7-6 to TRBJ2-1; 8 bases fit TRBD2. V trimming: 2 bases; J trimming: 8 bases; junction bases outside the gene matches: 8. Germline-derived CDR1 and CDR2 are SGHVS and FNYEAQ. This CDR3 is built from 15 residues. CDR3 sequence (DNA): TGTGCCAGCAGCTTATTATCGGGAGGGCAGGATGAGCAGTTCTTC. Translation gives CASSLLSGGQDEQFF.

The rearrangement uses TRBV29-1 and TRBJ1-3, with D unresolved. Germline-derived CDR1 and CDR2 are SQVTM and ANQGSEA. The CDR3 sequence is 12 residues long. V was trimmed by 4 bases and J by 7 bases, leaving 11 bases between them. CDR3 residues: CSVGGSGNTIYF. The CDR3 bases are TGCAGCGTTGGCGGATCCGGCAACACCATATATTTT.